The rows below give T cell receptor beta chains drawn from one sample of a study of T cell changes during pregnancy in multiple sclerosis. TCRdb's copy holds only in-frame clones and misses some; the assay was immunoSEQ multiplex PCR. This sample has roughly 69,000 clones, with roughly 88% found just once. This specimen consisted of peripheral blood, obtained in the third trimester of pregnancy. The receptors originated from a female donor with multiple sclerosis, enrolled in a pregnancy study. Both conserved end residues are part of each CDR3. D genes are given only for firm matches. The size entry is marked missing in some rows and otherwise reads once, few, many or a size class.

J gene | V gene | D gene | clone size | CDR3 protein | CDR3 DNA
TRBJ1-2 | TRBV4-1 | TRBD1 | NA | CASSQGDRFYGYTF | TGCGCCAGCAGCCAAGGGGACAGGTTTTATGGCTACACCTTC
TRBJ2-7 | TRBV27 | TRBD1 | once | CASSRQGLTRTYEQYF | TGTGCCAGCAGTCGACAGGGGCTCACACGAACTTACGAGCAGTACTTC
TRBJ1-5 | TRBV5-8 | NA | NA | CASSQRQISQPQHF | TGTGCCAGCAGCCAACGACAGATCAGTCAGCCCCAGCATTTT
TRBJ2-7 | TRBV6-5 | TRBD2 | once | CASSWGGGLEQYF | TGTGCCAGCTCTTGGGGGGGAGGGCTCGAGCAGTACTTC
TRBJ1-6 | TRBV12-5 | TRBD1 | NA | CASGSGTGRGWPPLHF | TGTGCTAGTGGTTCGGGGACAGGACGAGGGTGGCCACCCCTCCACTTT
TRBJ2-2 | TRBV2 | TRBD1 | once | CASQMTGNANTGELFF | TGTGCCAGTCAGATGACAGGGAACGCGAACACCGGGGAGCTGTTTTTT
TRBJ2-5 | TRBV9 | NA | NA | CASSVGPGRETQYF | TGTGCCAGCAGCGTAGGTCCAGGGAGGGAGACCCAGTACTTC
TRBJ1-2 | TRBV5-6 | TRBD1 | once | CASSTRRTGLRGYTF | TGTGCCAGCAGCACCCGCCGGACAGGGTTGAGGGGCTACACCTTC
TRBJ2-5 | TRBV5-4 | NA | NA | CASSPLQGLETQYF | TGTGCCAGCAGCCCCTTACAGGGCTTGGAGACCCAGTACTTC
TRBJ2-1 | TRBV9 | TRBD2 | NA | CASSVEGGGVQQFF | TGTGCCAGCAGCGTAGAAGGCGGGGGGGTACAGCAGTTCTTC
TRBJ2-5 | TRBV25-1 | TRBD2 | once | CASSFLQSGEETQYF | TGTGCCAGCAGTTTCCTACAGAGCGGGGAAGAGACCCAGTACTTC
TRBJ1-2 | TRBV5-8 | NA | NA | CASSPGLGYGYTF | TGTGCCAGCAGCCCCGGGTTAGGATATGGCTACACCTTC
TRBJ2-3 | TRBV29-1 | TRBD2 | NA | CSVEGTSGLTDTQYF | TGCAGCGTTGAAGGGACTAGCGGGCTTACAGATACGCAGTATTTT
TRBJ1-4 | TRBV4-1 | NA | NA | CASSQGPGEKLFF | TGCGCCAGCAGCCAAGGGCCGGGAGAAAAACTGTTTTTT
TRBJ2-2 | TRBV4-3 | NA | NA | CASSQALSGQTTGELFF | TGCGCCAGCAGCCAAGCGCTTTCCGGACAGACTACCGGGGAGCTGTTTTTT
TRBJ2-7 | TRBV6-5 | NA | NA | CASSYLWGDEQYF | TGTGCCAGCAGTTACCTGTGGGGGGACGAGCAGTACTTC
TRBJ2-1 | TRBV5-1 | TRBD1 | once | CASSLAGQGVYNEQFF | TGCGCCAGCAGCTTGGCGGGACAGGGGGTTTACAATGAGCAGTTCTTC
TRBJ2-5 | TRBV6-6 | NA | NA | CASSYQGGGRETQYF | TGTGCCAGCAGTTACCAGGGCGGTGGAAGGGAGACCCAGTACTTC
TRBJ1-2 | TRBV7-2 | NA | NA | CASSSINIPGYTF | TGTGCCAGCAGCTCCATTAACATCCCGGGCTACACCTTC
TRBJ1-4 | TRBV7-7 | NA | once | CASSPTTGEKLFF | TGTGCTAGCAGCCCCACGACTGGTGAAAAACTGTTTTTT
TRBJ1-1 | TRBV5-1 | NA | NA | CASSSKMTDFNTEAFF | TGCGCCAGCAGCTCGAAAATGACAGACTTTAACACTGAAGCTTTCTTT
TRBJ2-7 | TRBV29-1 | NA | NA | CSVAKGQYEQYF | TGCAGCGTTGCTAAGGGGCAGTACGAGCAGTACTTC
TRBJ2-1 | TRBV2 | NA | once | CASSEAQGLLYNEQFF | TGTGCCAGCAGTGAAGCGCAAGGACTCCTTTATAATGAGCAGTTCTTC
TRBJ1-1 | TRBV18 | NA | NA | CASSIQEGEAFF | TGTGCCAGCTCTATACAGGAGGGGGAAGCTTTCTTT
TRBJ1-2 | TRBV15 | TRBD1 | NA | CATSRRTGTNYGYTF | TGTGCCACCAGCAGACGGACAGGAACTAACTATGGCTACACCTTC
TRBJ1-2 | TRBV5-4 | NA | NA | CASSLYPDYGYTF | TGTGCCAGCAGCTTATATCCAGACTATGGCTACACCTTC
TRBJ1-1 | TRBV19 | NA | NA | CASSITMNTEAFF | TGTGCCAGTAGTATCACTATGAACACTGAAGCTTTCTTT
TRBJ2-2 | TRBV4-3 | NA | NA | CASSQDRGIAGWLAANTGELFF | TGCGCCAGCAGCCAAGATAGGGGGATCGCAGGGTGGCTAGCGGCGAACACCGGGGAGCTGTTTTTT
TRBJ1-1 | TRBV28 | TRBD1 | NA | CASSLGPGQDLDAFF | TGTGCCAGCAGTTTAGGTCCGGGACAGGACCTTGACGCTTTCTTT
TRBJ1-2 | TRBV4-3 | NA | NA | CASSQDWGHSYGYTF | TGCGCCAGCAGCCAAGATTGGGGACATTCCTATGGCTACACCTTC
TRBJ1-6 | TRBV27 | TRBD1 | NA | CASSLGRGRSPLHF | TGTGCCAGCAGTTTGGGCAGGGGGAGATCACCCCTCCACTTT
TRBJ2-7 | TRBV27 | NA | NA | CASSSIISYEQYF | TGTGCCAGCAGTTCAATCATCTCCTACGAGCAGTACTTC
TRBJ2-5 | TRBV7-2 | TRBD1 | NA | CASSLEGGRGLGLYF | TGTGCCAGCAGCCTAGAAGGGGGCAGGGGTCTGGGTCTATACTTC
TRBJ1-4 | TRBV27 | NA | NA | CANPSNEKLFF | TGTGCCAATCCGTCTAATGAAAAACTGTTTTTT
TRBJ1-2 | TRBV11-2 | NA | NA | CASSSTSGDGYTF | TGTGCCAGCAGCTCGACGTCAGGGGATGGCTACACCTTC
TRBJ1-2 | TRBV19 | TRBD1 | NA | CASSIGGQGHGYTF | TGTGCCAGTAGTATAGGAGGACAGGGTCATGGCTACACCTTC
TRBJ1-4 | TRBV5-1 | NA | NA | CASSSSGRTGEEKLFF | TGCGCCAGCAGCTCCAGCGGACGGACTGGAGAGGAAAAACTGTTTTTT
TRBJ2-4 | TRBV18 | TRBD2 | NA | CASSPPTQRGDIQYF | TGTGCCAGCTCACCACCTACCCAGCGGGGGGACATTCAGTACTTC
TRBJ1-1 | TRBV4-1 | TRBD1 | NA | CASSRQGHPNTEAFF | TGCGCCAGCAGCCGACAGGGCCATCCGAACACTGAAGCTTTCTTT
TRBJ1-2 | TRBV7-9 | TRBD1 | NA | CASSLYNQGATGYTF | TGTGCCAGCAGCTTATATAATCAGGGGGCAACTGGCTACACCTTC
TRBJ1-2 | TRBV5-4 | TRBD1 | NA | CASSDETGINGYTF | TGTGCCAGCAGCGACGAGACAGGGATCAATGGCTACACCTTC
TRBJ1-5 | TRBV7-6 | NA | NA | CASSPIDQPQHF | TGTGCCAGCAGCCCCATAGATCAGCCCCAGCATTTT
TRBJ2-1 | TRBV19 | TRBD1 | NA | CASSSGTVSDEQFF | TGTGCCAGTAGTTCCGGGACAGTTAGTGATGAGCAGTTCTTC
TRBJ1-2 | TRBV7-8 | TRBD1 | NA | CASSQPGQLLRGYTF | TGTGCCAGCAGCCAACCGGGACAGCTTCTTAGGGGCTACACCTTC
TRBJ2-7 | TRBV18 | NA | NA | CASSPAPWTPISYEQYF | TGTGCCAGCTCACCGGCACCTTGGACACCGATCTCCTACGAGCAGTACTTC
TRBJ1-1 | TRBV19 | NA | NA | CASSRGYTEAFF | TGTGCCAGTAGTCGAGGGTACACTGAAGCTTTCTTT
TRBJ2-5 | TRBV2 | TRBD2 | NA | CASTLEGLAEETQYF | TGTGCCAGCACCCTAGAAGGACTAGCGGAAGAGACCCAGTACTTC
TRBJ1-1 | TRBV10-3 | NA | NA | CAIRAPGMNTEAFF | TGTGCCATCAGGGCCCCAGGGATGAACACTGAAGCTTTCTTT
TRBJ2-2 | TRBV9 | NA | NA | CASSSGVLGELFF | TGTGCCAGCAGCTCAGGGGTTCTCGGGGAGCTGTTTTTT
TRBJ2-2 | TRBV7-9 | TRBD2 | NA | CASSSGLAGVSTGELFF | TGTGCCAGCAGCTCGGGACTAGCGGGGGTTAGCACCGGGGAGCTGTTTTTT
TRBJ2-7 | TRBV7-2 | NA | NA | CASSQRVLSYEQYF | TGTGCCAGCAGCCAACGGGTTCTCTCCTACGAGCAGTACTTC
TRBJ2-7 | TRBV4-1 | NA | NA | CASSQERGWNSYEQYF | TGCGCCAGCAGCCAAGAAAGGGGTTGGAATTCCTACGAGCAGTACTTC
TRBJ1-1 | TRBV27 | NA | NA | CASSTGNTEAFF | TGTGCCAGCAGTACAGGGAACACTGAAGCTTTCTTT
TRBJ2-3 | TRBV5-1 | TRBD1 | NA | CASSLGRTGAHTDTQYF | TGCGCCAGCAGCTTGGGTCGGACAGGGGCCCACACAGATACGCAGTATTTT
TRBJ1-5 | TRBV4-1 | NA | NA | CASSQGQVTYQPQHF | TGCGCCAGCAGCCAAGGGCAGGTTACCTATCAGCCCCAGCATTTT
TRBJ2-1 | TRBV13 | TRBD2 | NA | CASSFPGLAAEQFF | TGTGCCAGCAGCTTCCCGGGACTAGCGGCCGAGCAGTTCTTC
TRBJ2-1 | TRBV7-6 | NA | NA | CASNPGGNGFSYNEQFF | TGTGCCAGCAACCCCGGGGGTAACGGGTTCTCCTACAATGAGCAGTTCTTC
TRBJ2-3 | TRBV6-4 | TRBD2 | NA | CASSDSGGATDTQYF | TGTGCCAGCAGTGATAGCGGGGGGGCCACAGATACGCAGTATTTT
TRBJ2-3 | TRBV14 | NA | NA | CASSQGLANTDTQYF | TGTGCCAGCAGCCAAGGACTGGCAAACACAGATACGCAGTATTTT
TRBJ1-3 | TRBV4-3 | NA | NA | CASSQDRSGNTIYF | TGCGCCAGCAGCCAAGACAGATCTGGAAACACCATATATTTT